Presented here are 5 T cell receptor beta chains from one specimen sequenced in a study of blood T cell repertoires in COVID-19. Measured with immunoSEQ multiplex PCR; TCRdb has only the in-frame clones, and not every one. The sample carries 310,000 or so clones, roughly 90% recorded once. The material sequenced was PBMCs or T cells enriched from blood (not recorded which). The receptors shown here come from a woman aged 25-40 years who had recovered from COVID-19.

This sequence joins TRBV5-1 and TRBJ2-1; 10 positions agree with TRBD2. CDR1 is SGHRS, CDR2 YFSETQ, per germline. J lost 0 bases, V lost 1 base, and 7 bases had no gene match. The CDR3 runs 18 residues. CDR3 residues: CASSLLLAGVSSYNEQFF. For the CDR3, the DNA is TGCGCCAGCAGCTTGTTGCTAGCGGGAGTTAGCTCCTACAATGAGCAGTTCTTC.

The rearrangement joins TRBV5-1 to TRBJ2-6; 8 nucleotides line up with TRBD1. The CDR3 consists of 17 residues. V shed 3 bases and J 2 bases; nucleotides not matched to a gene: 7. Germline values: CDR1 SGHRS, CDR2 YFSETQ. The CDR3 DNA sequence: TGCGCCAGCAGCTCCGGACAGGGTAGCGCTGGGGCCAACGTCCTGACTTTC. Its translation: CASSSGQGSAGANVLTF.

This clone occurred once. The rearrangement uses TRBV5-1 and TRBJ1-1; 8 bases fit TRBD1. Per the germline V gene, CDR1 is SGHRS and CDR2 is YFSETQ. With 2 bases clipped from V and 4 bases from J, the junction kept 4 bases outside the gene matches. This CDR3 spans 14 amino acids. CDR3 DNA sequence: TGCGCCAGCAGCTTACAGGGGGTTGGCACTGAAGCTTTCTTT. Amino acids: CASSLQGVGTEAFF.

The chain joins TRBV7-9 to TRBJ2-1, with unresolved D. Germline values: CDR1 SEHNR, CDR2 FQNEAQ (reference sequence). V was clipped by 5 bases and J by 0 bases, with 11 bases between them. CDR3 length: 15 residues. Here the CDR3 reads CASSPLTSSYNEQFF. The CDR3 DNA is TGTGCCAGCAGCCCGTTAACCAGCTCCTACAATGAGCAGTTCTTC.

In its sample, this clone was seen once. The rearrangement uses TRBV4-3 and TRBJ2-1; D is possibly TRBD2 (5 bases). This CDR3 region has 16 residues. Trimming cost V 0 bases and J 5 bases, with 14 bases left between them. Germline CDR1 reads LGHNA; CDR2 reads YSLEER. CDR3 sequence reads: CASSQDPGMRNNEQFF. CDR3 nucleotides: TGCGCCAGCAGCCAAGATCCCGGGATGAGGAACAATGAGCAGTTCTTC.